This T cell receptor (beta chain) was captured by sequencing in a study of beta chain features in type 1 diabetes. As for the study in general: Across all samples, about 100 million sorted cells were examined. Findings and caveats of the study: All four CD4+ subsets from Type 1 diabetes patients carried moderately but significantly shorter TCRB CDR3s. Still unanswered here is whether HLA type influences TCRB rearrangement. PCR, the amplification step, might favor shorter templates, equally in patients and controls.

Comment on this clone: Its antigen is still unknown.

Reverse transcribing all isolated RNA meant expressed TCRB transcripts were sequenced. Naive, central memory and regulatory T cell samples yielded about 3.57 million reads on average. Generated by immunoSEQ multiplex PCR, the TCRdb table keeps only in-frame clones and is missing some. The table lists some 150,000 clones, around 9% of them singletons. The V end was cut by 2 bases, the J end by 10 bases, with 15 bases between. Germline CDR1 KGHSH, CDR2 LQKENI. The CDR3 is 14 residues long. The sequence came from a woman under 40 with type 1 diabetes. The rearrangement links TRBV18 to TRBJ2-1; D unclear. The sequenced sample consisted of central memory CD4+ T cells from blood. As DNA, the CDR3 is TGTGCCAGCTCACCAGAGAGTACCCTGCGGGAGCAGTTCTTC. It specifies CASSPESTLREQFF.